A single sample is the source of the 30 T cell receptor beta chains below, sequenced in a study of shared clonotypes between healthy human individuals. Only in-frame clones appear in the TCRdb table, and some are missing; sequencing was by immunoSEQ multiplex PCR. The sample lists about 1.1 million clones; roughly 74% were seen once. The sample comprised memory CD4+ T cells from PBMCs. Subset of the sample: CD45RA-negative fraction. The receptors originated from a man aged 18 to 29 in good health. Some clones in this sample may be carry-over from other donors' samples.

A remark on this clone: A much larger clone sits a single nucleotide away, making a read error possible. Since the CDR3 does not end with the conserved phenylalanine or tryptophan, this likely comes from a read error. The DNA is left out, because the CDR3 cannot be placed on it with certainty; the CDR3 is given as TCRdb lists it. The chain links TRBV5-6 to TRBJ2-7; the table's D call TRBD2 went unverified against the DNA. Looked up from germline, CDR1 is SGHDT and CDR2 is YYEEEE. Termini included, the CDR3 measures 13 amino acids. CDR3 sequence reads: CASSLGRTSGMYL.

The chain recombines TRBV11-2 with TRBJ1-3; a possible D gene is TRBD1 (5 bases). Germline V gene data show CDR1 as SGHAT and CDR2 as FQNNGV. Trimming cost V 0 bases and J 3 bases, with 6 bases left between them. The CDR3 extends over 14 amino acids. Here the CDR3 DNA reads TGTGCCAGCAGCTTAGATACAGGTGGAAACACCATATATTTT. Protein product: CASSLDTGGNTIYF.

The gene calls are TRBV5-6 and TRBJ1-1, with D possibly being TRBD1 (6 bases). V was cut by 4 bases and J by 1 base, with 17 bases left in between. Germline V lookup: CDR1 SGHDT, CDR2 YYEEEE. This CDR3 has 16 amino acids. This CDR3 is CASSPLGGGANTEAFF. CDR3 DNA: TGTGCCAGCAGCCCCCTTGGCGGGGGCGCGAACACTGAAGCTTTCTTT.

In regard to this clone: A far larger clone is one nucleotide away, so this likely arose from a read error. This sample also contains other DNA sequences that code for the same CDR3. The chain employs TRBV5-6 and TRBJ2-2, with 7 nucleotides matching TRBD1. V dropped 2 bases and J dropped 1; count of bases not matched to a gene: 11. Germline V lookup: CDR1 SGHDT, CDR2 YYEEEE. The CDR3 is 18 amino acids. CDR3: CASSLTRDRPLNTGELFF. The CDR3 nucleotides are TGTGCCAGCAGCTTAACGAGGGACAGACCTCTGAACACCGGGGAGCTGTTTTTT.

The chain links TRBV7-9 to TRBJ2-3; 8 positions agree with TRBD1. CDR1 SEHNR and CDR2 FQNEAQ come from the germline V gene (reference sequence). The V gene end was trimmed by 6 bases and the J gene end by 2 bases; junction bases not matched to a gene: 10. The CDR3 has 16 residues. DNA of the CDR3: TGTGCCAGCAGGCCGTCCGGGACAGGTCCCACAGATACGCAGTATTTT. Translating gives CASRPSGTGPTDTQYF.

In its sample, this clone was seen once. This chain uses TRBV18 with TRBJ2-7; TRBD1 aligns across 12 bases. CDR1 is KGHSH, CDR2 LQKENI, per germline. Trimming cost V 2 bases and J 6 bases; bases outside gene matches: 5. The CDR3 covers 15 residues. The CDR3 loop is CASSPYGTGGSEQYF. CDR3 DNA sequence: TGTGCCAGCTCACCATACGGGACAGGGGGCTCCGAGCAGTACTTC.

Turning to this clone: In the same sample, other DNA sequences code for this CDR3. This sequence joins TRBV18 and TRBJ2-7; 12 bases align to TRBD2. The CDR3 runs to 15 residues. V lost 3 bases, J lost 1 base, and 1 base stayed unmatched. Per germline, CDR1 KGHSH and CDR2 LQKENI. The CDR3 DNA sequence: TGTGCCAGCTCACCTGGACTAGCGGGATCCTACGAGCAGTACTTC. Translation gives CASSPGLAGSYEQYF.

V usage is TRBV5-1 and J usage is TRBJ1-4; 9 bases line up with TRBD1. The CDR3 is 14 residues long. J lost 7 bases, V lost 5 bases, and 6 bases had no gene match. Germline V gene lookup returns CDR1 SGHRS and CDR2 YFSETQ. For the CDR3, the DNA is TGCGCCAGCAGGCGGACAGGGGAGGGTGAAAAACTGTTTTTT. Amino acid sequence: CASRRTGEGEKLFF.

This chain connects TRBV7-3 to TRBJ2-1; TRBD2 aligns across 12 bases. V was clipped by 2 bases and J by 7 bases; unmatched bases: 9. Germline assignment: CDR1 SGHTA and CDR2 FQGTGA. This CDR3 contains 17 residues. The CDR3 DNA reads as TGTGCCAGCAGCTTAGGGTCGGGGACTAGCGGGCAAAATGAGCAGTTCTTC. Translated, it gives CASSLGSGTSGQNEQFF.

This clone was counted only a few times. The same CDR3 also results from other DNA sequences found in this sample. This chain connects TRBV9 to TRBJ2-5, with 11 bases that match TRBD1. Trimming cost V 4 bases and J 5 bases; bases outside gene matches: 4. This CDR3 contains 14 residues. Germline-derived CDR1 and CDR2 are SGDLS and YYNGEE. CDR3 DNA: TGTGCCAGCAGCCCGGGACAGGGGGGGGAGACCCAGTACTTC. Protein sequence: CASSPGQGGETQYF. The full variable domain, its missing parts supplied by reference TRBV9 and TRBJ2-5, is DSGVTQTPKHLITATGQRVTLRCSPRSGDLSVYWYQQSLDQGLQFLIQYYNGEERAKGNILERFSAQQFPDLHSELNLSSLELGDSALYFCASSPGQGGETQYFGPGTRLLVL.

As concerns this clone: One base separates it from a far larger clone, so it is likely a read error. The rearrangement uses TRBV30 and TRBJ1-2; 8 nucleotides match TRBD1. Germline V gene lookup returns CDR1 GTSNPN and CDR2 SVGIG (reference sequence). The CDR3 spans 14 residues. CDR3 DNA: TGTGCCTTATCCTCTCAGGGGGCAATCGATGGCTGCACCTTC. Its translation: CALSSQGAIDGCTF.

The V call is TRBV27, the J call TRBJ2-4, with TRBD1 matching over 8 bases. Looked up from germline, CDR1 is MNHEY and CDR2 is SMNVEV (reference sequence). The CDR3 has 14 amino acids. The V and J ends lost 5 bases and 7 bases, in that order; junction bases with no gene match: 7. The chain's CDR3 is CASSTRTGTNIQYF. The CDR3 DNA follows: TGTGCCAGCAGTACGCGGACAGGGACGAACATTCAGTACTTC.

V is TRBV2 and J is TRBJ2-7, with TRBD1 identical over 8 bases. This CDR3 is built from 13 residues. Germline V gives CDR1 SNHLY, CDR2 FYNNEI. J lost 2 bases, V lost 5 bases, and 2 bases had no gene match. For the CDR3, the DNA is TGTGCCAGCAGTCCGACAGGGGCCTACGAGCAGTACTTC. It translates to CASSPTGAYEQYF.

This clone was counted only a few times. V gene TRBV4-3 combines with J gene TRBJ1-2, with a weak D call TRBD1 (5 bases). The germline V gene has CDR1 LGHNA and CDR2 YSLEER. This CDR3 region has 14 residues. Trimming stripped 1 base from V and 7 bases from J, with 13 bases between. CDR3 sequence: CASSQARDYSGYTF. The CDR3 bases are TGCGCCAGCAGCCAAGCACGGGACTACTCTGGCTACACCTTC.

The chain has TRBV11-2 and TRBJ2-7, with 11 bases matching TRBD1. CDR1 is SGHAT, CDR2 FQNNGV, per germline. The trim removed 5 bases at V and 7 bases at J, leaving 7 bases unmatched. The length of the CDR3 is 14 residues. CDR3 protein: CASSLDRGLGEQYF. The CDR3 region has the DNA TGTGCCAGCAGCCTGGACAGGGGGCTTGGAGAGCAGTACTTC.

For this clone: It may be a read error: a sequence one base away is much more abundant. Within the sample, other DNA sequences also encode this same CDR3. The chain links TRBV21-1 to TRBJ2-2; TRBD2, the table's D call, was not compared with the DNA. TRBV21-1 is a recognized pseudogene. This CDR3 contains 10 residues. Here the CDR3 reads CADITGELFF. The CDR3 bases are TGTGCCGATATTACCGGGGAGCTGTTCTTT.

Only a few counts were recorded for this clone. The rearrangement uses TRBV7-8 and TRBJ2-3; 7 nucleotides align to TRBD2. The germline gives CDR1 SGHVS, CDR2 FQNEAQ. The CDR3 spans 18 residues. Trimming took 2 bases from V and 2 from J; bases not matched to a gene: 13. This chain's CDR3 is CASSLRSPEGGTTDTQYF. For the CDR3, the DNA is TGTGCCAGCAGCTTAAGGTCACCGGAGGGAGGGACCACAGATACGCAGTATTTT.

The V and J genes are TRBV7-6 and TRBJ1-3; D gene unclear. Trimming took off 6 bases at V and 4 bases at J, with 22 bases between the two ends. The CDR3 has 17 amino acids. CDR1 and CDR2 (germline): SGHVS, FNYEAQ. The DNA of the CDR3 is TGTGCCAGCAGTCATATTTTGGGGTCTTCTCGGGGAAACACCATATATTTT. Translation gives CASSHILGSSRGNTIYF.

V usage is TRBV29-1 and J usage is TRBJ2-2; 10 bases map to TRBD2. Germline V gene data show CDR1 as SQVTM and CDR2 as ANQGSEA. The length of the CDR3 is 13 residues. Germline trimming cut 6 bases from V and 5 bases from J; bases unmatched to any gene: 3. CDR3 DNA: TGCAGCGTAAAGCGGGAGGGGACCGGGGAGCTGTTTTTT. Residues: CSVKREGTGELFF.

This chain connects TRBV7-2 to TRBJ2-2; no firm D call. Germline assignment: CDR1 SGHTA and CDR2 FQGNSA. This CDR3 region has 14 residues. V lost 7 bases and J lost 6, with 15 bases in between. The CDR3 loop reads CASKSNLAPGELFF. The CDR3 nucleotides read TGTGCCAGCAAATCCAACCTGGCACCCGGGGAGCTGTTTTTT. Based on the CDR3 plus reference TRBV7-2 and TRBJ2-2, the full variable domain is GAGVSQSPSNKVTEKGKDVELRCDPISGHTALYWYRQSLGQGLEFLIYFQGNSAPDKSGLPSDRFSAERTGGSVSTLTIQRTQQEDSAVYLCASKSNLAPGELFFGEGSRLTVL.

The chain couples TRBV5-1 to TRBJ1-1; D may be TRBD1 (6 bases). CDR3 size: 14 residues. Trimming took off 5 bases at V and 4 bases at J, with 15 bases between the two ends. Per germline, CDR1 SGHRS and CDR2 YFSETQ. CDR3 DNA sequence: TGCGCCAGCAGGTTTCAGGGGCCGGGCACTGAAGCTTTCTTT. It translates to CASRFQGPGTEAFF.

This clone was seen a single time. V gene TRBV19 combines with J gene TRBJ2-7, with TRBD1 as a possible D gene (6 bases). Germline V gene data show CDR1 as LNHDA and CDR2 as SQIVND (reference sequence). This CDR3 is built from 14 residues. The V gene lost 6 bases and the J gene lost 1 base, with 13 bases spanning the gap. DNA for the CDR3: TGTGCCAGTAGAACCAGGGGTGCGTCCTACGAGCAGTACTTC. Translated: CASRTRGASYEQYF.

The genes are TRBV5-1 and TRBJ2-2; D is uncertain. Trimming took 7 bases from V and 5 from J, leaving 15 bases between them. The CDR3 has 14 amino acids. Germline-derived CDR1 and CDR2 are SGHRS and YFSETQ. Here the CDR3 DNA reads TGCGCCAGCGGAGAACCTTTTGGGACCGGGGAGCTGTTTTTT. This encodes CASGEPFGTGELFF.

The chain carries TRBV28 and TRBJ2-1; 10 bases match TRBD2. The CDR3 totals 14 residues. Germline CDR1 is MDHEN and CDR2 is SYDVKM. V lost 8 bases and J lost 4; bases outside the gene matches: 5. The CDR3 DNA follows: TGTGCCAGCCCTCCTAGCGGGAGTTACAATGAGCAGTTCTTC. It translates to CASPPSGSYNEQFF. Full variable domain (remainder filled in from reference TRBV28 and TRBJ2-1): DVKVTQSSRYLVKRTGEKVFLECVQDMDHENMFWYRQDPGLGLRLIYFSYDVKMKEKGDIPEGYSVSREKKERFSLILESASTNQTSMYLCASPPSGSYNEQFFGPGTRLTVL.

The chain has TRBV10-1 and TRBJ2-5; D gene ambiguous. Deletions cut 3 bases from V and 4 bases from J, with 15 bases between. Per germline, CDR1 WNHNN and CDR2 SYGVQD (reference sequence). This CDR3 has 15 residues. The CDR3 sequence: CASSDASKLGETQYF. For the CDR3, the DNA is TGCGCCAGCAGTGATGCCTCCAAATTGGGAGAGACCCAGTACTTC.

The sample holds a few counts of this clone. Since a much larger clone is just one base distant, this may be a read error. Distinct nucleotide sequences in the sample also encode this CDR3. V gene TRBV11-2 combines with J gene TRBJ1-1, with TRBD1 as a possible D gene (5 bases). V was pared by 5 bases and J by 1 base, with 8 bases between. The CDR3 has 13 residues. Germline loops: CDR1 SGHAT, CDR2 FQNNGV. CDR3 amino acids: CASSLQENTEAFF. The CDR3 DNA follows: TGTGCCAGCAGCCTACAGGAGAACACTGAAGCTTTCTTT.

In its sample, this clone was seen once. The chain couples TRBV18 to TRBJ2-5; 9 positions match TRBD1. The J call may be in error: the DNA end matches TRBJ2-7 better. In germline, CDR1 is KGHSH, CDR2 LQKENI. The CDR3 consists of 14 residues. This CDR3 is CASSPGQGSVEQYF. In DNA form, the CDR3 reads TGTGCCAGCTCACCCGGACAGGGGTCGGTCGAGCAGTACTTC.

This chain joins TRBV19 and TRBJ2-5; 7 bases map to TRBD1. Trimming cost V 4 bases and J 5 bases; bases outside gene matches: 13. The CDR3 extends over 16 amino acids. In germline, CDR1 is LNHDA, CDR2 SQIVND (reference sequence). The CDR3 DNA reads TGTGCCAGTAGTACCCAACCGGGACAGTTGTGGGAGACCCAGTACTTC. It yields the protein CASSTQPGQLWETQYF.

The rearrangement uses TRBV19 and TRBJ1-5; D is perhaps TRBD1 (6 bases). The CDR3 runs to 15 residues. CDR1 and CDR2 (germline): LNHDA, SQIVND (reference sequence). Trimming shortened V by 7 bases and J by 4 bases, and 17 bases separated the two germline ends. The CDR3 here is CASTAIGGANQPQHF. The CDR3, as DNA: TGTGCCAGTACGGCGATTGGGGGGGCGAATCAGCCCCAGCATTTT. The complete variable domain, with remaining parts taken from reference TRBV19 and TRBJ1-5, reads DGGITQSPKYLFRKEGQNVTLSCEQNLNHDAMYWYRQDPGQGLRLIYYSQIVNDFQKGDIAEGYSVSREKKESFPLTVTSAQKNPTAFYLCASTAIGGANQPQHFGDGTRLSIL.

In DNA, the CDR3 is TGTGCCAGCATCCTCTCAGGAGGGCCAGGCGAGCAGTACTTC. Translated, it gives CASILSGGPGEQYF. The rearrangement joins TRBV6-1 to TRBJ2-7; tentative D call: TRBD2 (6 bases). Trimming cost V 7 bases and J 6 bases, with 19 bases left between them. Germline values: CDR1 MNHNS, CDR2 SASEGT. This CDR3 contains 14 residues.